The present T cell receptor beta chain was sequenced within a study of blood T cell repertoires in COVID-19. Study details: Acute-phase and convalescent COVID-19 samples originated in the United States, Italy and Spain.

Source study methods: Amplifying reference gene primers gave estimates of nucleated cell counts. The data were produced by immunoSEQ multiplex PCR, yet TCRdb's version contains in-frame clones alone and is incomplete. V and J calls and clone size are as listed in that table; D and trimming were resolved from the DNA. The sample lists a few hundred thousand clones; about 80% were seen once. This CDR3 is built from 17 residues. Looked up from germline, CDR1 is LGHDT and CDR2 is YNNKEL (reference sequence). V dropped 2 bases and J dropped 0 bases, with 14 bases sitting between them. This clone occurred a few times.

The source is a woman under 40 who had recovered from COVID-19. The rearrangement uses TRBV3-1 (or the pseudogene TRBV3-2) and TRBJ1-3, with a tentative D call TRBD1 (5 bases). The specimen was peripheral blood. CDR3 sequence: CASSQSTVRSSGNTIYF. In DNA form, the CDR3 reads TGTGCCAGCAGCCAATCGACAGTACGGAGCTCTGGAAACACCATATATTTT.